These 22 T cell receptor beta chains share one sample of origin, sequenced in a study of cytomegalovirus exposure and HLA in healthy donors. Researchers ran the PCR with 60 Vbeta and 13 Jbeta primers. The repertoire was sequenced with immunoSEQ multiplex PCR; TCRdb's copy has only in-frame clones and lacks some. This sample has 90,000 to 100,000 clones; under 85% occur once, and the top ten carry approximately 3.3%. Sequencing was done on a sample of PBMCs. Receptors were obtained from a woman between 40 and 55 years old in good health and CMV-seronegative.

The CDR3 nucleotides are TGTGCCAGCAGCCCCCGGACAGGGGGGAGTATTCATCAGCCCCAGCATTTT. Translating it yields CASSPRTGGSIHQPQHF. The chain links TRBV7-2 to TRBJ1-5, with 10 nucleotides matching TRBD1. The V segment lost 5 bases and the J segment 5 bases; nucleotides outside the gene matches: 12. Germline loops: CDR1 SGHTA, CDR2 FQGNSA. The CDR3 has 17 amino acids.

V usage is TRBV29-1 and J usage is TRBJ1-4, with TRBD1 identical over 8 bases. Germline CDR1 is SQVTM and CDR2 is ANQGSEA. The J segment lost 3 bases and the V segment lost 5 bases, leaving 2 bases of the junction unmatched. The CDR3 contains 13 residues. The CDR3 loop reads CSVRTGSNEKLFF. CDR3 DNA sequence: TGCAGCGTTAGGACAGGGTCTAATGAAAAACTGTTTTTT.

The chain couples TRBV20-1 to TRBJ2-7; D gene uncertain. CDR1 and CDR2 from the germline V gene are DFQATT and SNEGSKA (reference sequence). V shed 6 bases and J shed 2 bases, with 8 bases lying between them. CDR3 length: 11 residues. The CDR3 DNA sequence: TGCAGTGCCCTTATTACCTACGAGCAGTACTTC. As protein: CSALITYEQYF.

V and J are TRBV5-4 and TRBJ2-1, with 7 bases lining up with TRBD2. CDR3 length: 13 amino acids. The trim removed 4 bases at V and 7 bases at J, leaving 5 bases unmatched. The V gene's germline CDR1 is SGHNT and CDR2 YYREEE (reference sequence). The chain's CDR3 is CASSPSGRNEQFF. In DNA form, the CDR3 reads TGTGCCAGCAGCCCCTCCGGGAGGAATGAGCAGTTCTTC.

The chain employs TRBV30 and TRBJ1-2, with 10 bases that match TRBD1. After removal of 4 bases from V and 7 bases from J, the junction contained 6 bases not matched to a gene. CDR3 size: 13 residues. Germline-derived CDR1 and CDR2 are GTSNPN and SVGIG (reference sequence). The CDR3 is CAWKRDRGSGYTF. CDR3 DNA: TGTGCCTGGAAAAGGGACAGGGGTTCTGGCTACACCTTC. Looking up the rest from reference TRBV30 and TRBJ1-2 gives the full variable domain: SQTIHQWPATLVQPVGSPLSLECTVEGTSNPNLYWYRQAAGRGLQLLFYSVGIGQISSEVPQNLSASRPQDRQFILSSKKLLLSDSGFYLCAWKRDRGSGYTFGSGTRLTVV.

The V and J genes are TRBV5-1 and TRBJ1-4; the D is unclear. This CDR3 has 14 amino acids. V lost 4 bases, J lost 8 bases, and 15 bases lay in between. Germline V CDR1 and CDR2: SGHRS, YFSETQ. The CDR3 coding sequence is TGCGCCAGCAGCCATCGGACGGAGGAGGAAAAACTGTTTTTT. Its translation is CASSHRTEEEKLFF.

The chain carries TRBV6-5 and TRBJ2-7, with 9 positions matching TRBD1. This CDR3 has 14 amino acids. Looked up from germline, CDR1 is MNHEY and CDR2 is SVGAGI. With V trimmed by 4 bases and J by 1 base, 2 bases remained unmatched. The CDR3 nucleotides read TGTGCCAGCAGTTTGGGACAGGGATCCTACGAGCAGTACTTC. It translates to CASSLGQGSYEQYF.

The rearrangement links TRBV5-1 to TRBJ2-2, with D possibly matching TRBD1 (6 bases). This CDR3 is built from 16 residues. Trimming shortened V by 4 bases and J by 5 bases, and 18 bases separated the two germline ends. Germline V lookup: CDR1 SGHRS, CDR2 YFSETQ. The CDR3 loop reads CASSLPSTQGTGELFF. CDR3 in DNA: TGCGCCAGCAGCCTACCATCTACACAGGGAACCGGGGAGCTGTTTTTT.

This chain connects TRBV7-9 to TRBJ2-7; 7 bases match TRBD1. Germline V gives CDR1 SEHNR, CDR2 FQNEAQ (reference sequence). The CDR3 extends over 14 amino acids. V was pared by 6 bases and J by 3 bases, with 8 bases of the junction left unmatched. The CDR3 here is CASSRQGQNYEQYF. CDR3 sequence (DNA): TGTGCCAGCAGTCGACAGGGACAGAACTACGAGCAGTACTTC. Full variable domain (outside the CDR3, taken from reference TRBV7-9 and TRBJ2-7): DTGVSQNPRHKITKRGQNVTFRCDPISEHNRLYWYRQTLGQGPEFLTYFQNEAQLEKSRLLSDRFSAERPKGSFSTLEIQRTEQGDSAMYLCASSRQGQNYEQYFGPGTRLTVT.

V and J are TRBV6-5 and TRBJ2-1; 7 nucleotides agree with TRBD2. The J segment lost 4 bases and the V segment lost 6 bases, leaving 9 bases of the junction unmatched. Germline V gene lookup returns CDR1 MNHEY and CDR2 SVGAGI. The CDR3 sequence is 15 residues long. This CDR3 is CASRYSGVNYNEQFF. The DNA for the CDR3 is TGTGCCAGCAGATACAGCGGGGTCAATTACAATGAGCAGTTCTTC.

The rearrangement links TRBV13 to TRBJ2-7; possible D gene TRBD2, 6 bases. Germline values: CDR1 PRHDT, CDR2 FYEKMQ (reference sequence). V gave up 6 bases and J gave up 6 bases, with 15 bases separating them. This CDR3 region has 13 residues. The CDR3 spells CASSPGLEGEQYF. For the CDR3, the DNA is TGTGCCAGCAGTCCGGGACTGGAGGGCGAGCAGTACTTC.

This chain links TRBV4-2 with TRBJ1-1; 9 nucleotides match TRBD1. The V gene's germline CDR1 is LGHNA and CDR2 YNFKEQ. The ends lost 3 bases at V and 4 bases at J; junction bases unmatched: 6. The CDR3 is 15 residues long. The CDR3 loop is CASSHGQGTGTEAFF. In nucleotides, the CDR3 is TGTGCCAGCAGCCACGGACAGGGGACAGGCACTGAAGCTTTCTTT.

This clone was observed a single time. The DNA for the CDR3 is TGTGCCAGCAGACCCATGCCGGCGGCAGGGGGCGTGATAATTAGCTACGAGCAGTACTTC. Its translation: CASRPMPAAGGVIISYEQYF. This rearrangement joins TRBV28 to TRBJ2-7; 8 nucleotides line up with TRBD1. This CDR3 has 20 residues. Germline CDR1 reads MDHEN; CDR2 reads SYDVKM. Germline trimming cut 6 bases from V and 3 bases from J; bases unmatched to any gene: 25.

This sequence joins TRBV28 and TRBJ2-1; TRBD1 agrees at 9 bases. The germline V gene has CDR1 MDHEN and CDR2 SYDVKM. The V and J ends lost 5 bases and 7 bases, in that order; junction bases with no gene match: 3. The CDR3 has 13 amino acids. The CDR3 protein is CASSRQGGNEQFF. As DNA, the CDR3 is TGTGCCAGCAGTAGACAGGGGGGGAATGAGCAGTTCTTC.

In nucleotides, the CDR3 is TGTGCCAGCAGTGACTCGGTTGGCGGGACAGAGACCCAGTACTTC. Residues: CASSDSVGGTETQYF. The chain joins TRBV6-4 to TRBJ2-5, with a possible D match to TRBD2 (6 bases). Germline assignment: CDR1 MRHNA and CDR2 SNTAGT. The CDR3 is 15 residues long. Between the trimmed V and J ends, which lost 0 bases and 4 bases, there was a span of 12 bases.

The chain has TRBV5-1 and TRBJ2-7, with D possibly being TRBD1 (6 bases). The CDR3 sequence is 13 residues long. V was clipped by 0 bases and J by 6 bases, with 10 bases between them. Germline V gene sequence: CDR1 SGHRS, CDR2 YFSETQ. The CDR3 region has the DNA TGCGCCAGCAGCTTGGAGGGGGTAGGCGAGCAGTACTTC. Its translation is CASSLEGVGEQYF. Variable domain in full (rest from reference TRBV5-1 and TRBJ2-7): KAGVTQTPRYLIKTRGQQVTLSCSPISGHRSVSWYQQTPGQGLQFLFEYFSETQRNKGNFPGRFSGRQFSNSRSEMNVSTLELGDSALYLCASSLEGVGEQYFGPGTRLTVT.

The chain links TRBV10-2 to TRBJ2-6; D not resolved. The V end was cut by 7 bases, the J end by 4 bases, with 11 bases between. The CDR3 covers 14 residues. CDR1 is WSHSY and CDR2 is SAAADI in the germline V gene. The CDR3 DNA sequence: TGCGCCAGCAATCGAAAAGCCGGGGCCAACGTCCTGACTTTC. This gives the protein CASNRKAGANVLTF.

The chain employs TRBV27 and TRBJ2-3; no reliable D call. Trimming removed 10 bases from V and 3 bases from J, with 26 bases in between. This CDR3 has 17 amino acids. The germline V gene has CDR1 MNHEY and CDR2 SMNVEV (reference sequence). CDR3 nucleotides: TGTGCCACCGCCCCCCGCCCTGGCGGCTCAAGAACAGATACGCAGTATTTT. Amino acid sequence: CATAPRPGGSRTDTQYF.

The chain carries TRBV25-1 and TRBJ1-1, with 8 bases matching TRBD1. Germline trimming cut 2 bases from V and 1 base from J; bases unmatched to any gene: 3. Germline lookup yields CDR1 MGHDK and CDR2 SYGVNS. CDR3 length equals 15 residues. CDR3 nucleotide sequence: TGTGCCAGCAGTGAAAGACAGGGGTGGAACACTGAAGCTTTCTTT. Translated, it gives CASSERQGWNTEAFF.

This clone was seen only once. The chain combines TRBV2 with TRBJ2-3; tentative D call: TRBD2 (7 bases). The CDR3 extends over 18 amino acids. The V gene lost 8 bases and the J gene lost 0 bases, with 24 bases spanning the gap. Germline values: CDR1 SNHLY, CDR2 FYNNEI. The CDR3 DNA reads TGTGCCAGCGAGGGAGGGACACCTCACCACCGTAGCACAGATACGCAGTATTTT. It yields the protein CASEGGTPHHRSTDTQYF.

This clone has more than one count but fewer than ten. The chain employs TRBV4-1 and TRBJ2-2, with 9 bases that match TRBD2. J gave up 4 bases and V 2 bases, and 2 bases lay outside the gene matches. Germline V CDR1 and CDR2: MGHRA, YSYEKL. CDR3 size: 15 residues. The CDR3 region has the DNA TGCGCCAGCAGCCAACAGACTAGCGGCACCGGGGAGCTGTTTTTT. It encodes CASSQQTSGTGELFF.

The gene calls are TRBV7-2 and TRBJ1-2; D is unclear. The CDR3 extends over 11 amino acids. Germline lookup yields CDR1 SGHTA and CDR2 FQGNSA. The V end was cut by 8 bases, the J end by 0 bases, with 4 bases between. The DNA for the CDR3 is TGTGCCAGCGGAGCTAACTATGGCTACACCTTC. Translation gives CASGANYGYTF.